This entry lists 19 T cell receptor beta chains sequenced from one sample in a study of PD-1 and CTLA-4 blockade in melanoma. Only in-frame clones appear in the TCRdb table, and some are missing; sequencing was by immunoSEQ multiplex PCR. The sample records tens of thousands of clones, 88% being singletons. Sequencing used CD8+ T cells from peripheral blood, obtained from a patient given anti-PD-1 treatment. The receptors were sampled from a human donor with melanoma.

The chain combines TRBV4-3 with TRBJ2-1, with TRBD2 matching over 7 bases. The CDR3 sequence is 16 residues long. Germline V gene lookup returns CDR1 LGHNA and CDR2 YSLEER. V lost 1 base, J lost 1 base, and 4 bases stayed unmatched. CDR3 sequence reads: CASSQGPSGSYNEQFF. The CDR3, as DNA: TGCGCCAGCAGCCAAGGTCCTAGCGGTTCCTACAATGAGCAGTTCTTC.

V is TRBV6-4 and J is TRBJ1-5, with TRBD1 as a possible D gene (5 bases). The V and J ends lost 3 bases and 0 bases respectively, with 15 bases between them. The germline V gene encodes CDR1 MRHNA and CDR2 SNTAGT. The length of the CDR3 is 17 residues. This CDR3 reads CASSEGRDKLSNQPQHF. Written as DNA, the CDR3 is TGTGCCAGCAGTGAGGGCAGGGATAAACTTAGCAATCAGCCCCAGCATTTT.

This chain connects TRBV5-8 to TRBJ2-7; possibly TRBD2 for D (6 bases). Germline V gene lookup returns CDR1 SGHTS and CDR2 YDEGEE. Trimming shortened V by 3 bases and J by 2 bases, and 12 bases separated the two germline ends. The CDR3 runs to 14 residues. The CDR3 sequence: CASSSGVEAYEQYF. The CDR3, as DNA: TGTGCCAGCAGCTCGGGGGTGGAAGCCTACGAGCAGTACTTC. Variable domain in full (rest from reference TRBV5-8 and TRBJ2-7): EAGVTQSPTHLIKTRGQQATLRCSPISGHTSVYWYQQALGLGLQFLLWYDEGEERNRGNFPPRFSGRQFPNYSSELNVNALELEDSALYLCASSSGVEAYEQYFGPGTRLTVT.

V usage is TRBV6-1 and J usage is TRBJ2-4; possibly TRBD1 for D (6 bases). The CDR3 consists of 16 residues. Germline CDR1 and CDR2: MNHNS and SASEGT. V was trimmed by 2 bases and J by 6 bases, leaving 17 bases between them. CDR3 sequence (DNA): TGTGCCAGCAGTGAATCGAGGGGGTTTGGGAGAAACATTCAGTACTTC. This encodes CASSESRGFGRNIQYF.

V is TRBV7-9 and J is TRBJ1-5; D ambiguous. Per germline, CDR1 SEHNR and CDR2 FQNEAQ (reference sequence). The CDR3 runs to 12 residues. V dropped 5 bases and J dropped 7 bases, with 9 bases sitting between them. In DNA form, the CDR3 reads TGTGCCAGCAGCCCGATGGGACAGCCCCAGCATTTT. It specifies CASSPMGQPQHF.

This clone was seen only once. V usage is TRBV3-1 (or the pseudogene TRBV3-2) and J usage is TRBJ2-1, with D maybe TRBD1 (6 bases). The germline V gene encodes CDR1 LGHDT and CDR2 YNNKEL (reference sequence). The V end was cut by 3 bases, the J end by 6 bases, with 9 bases between. CDR3 length: 13 amino acids. In DNA form, the CDR3 reads TGTGCCAGCAGCCAGGAGACAGGCAATGAGCAGTTCTTC. As protein: CASSQETGNEQFF.

The chain carries TRBV3-1 (or the pseudogene TRBV3-2) and TRBJ2-7; 8 bases align to TRBD2. CDR1 LGHDT and CDR2 YNNKEL come from the germline V gene (reference sequence). CDR3 length: 18 residues. Losses at the gene ends were 2 bases for V and 3 bases for J; bases not matched to a gene: 15. CDR3 in amino acids: CASSQSTGLVKSFYEQYF. CDR3 DNA: TGTGCCAGCAGCCAAAGTACGGGACTAGTGAAATCTTTCTACGAGCAGTACTTC.

The rearrangement uses TRBV12-3 or TRBV12-4 and TRBJ1-1; D is perhaps TRBD1 (6 bases). The CDR3 consists of 13 residues. Between the trimmed V and J ends, which lost 6 bases and 7 bases, there was a span of 15 bases. The CDR3 region has the DNA TGTGCCAGCAGCCTACAGGGCTCCCTTGAAGCTTTCTTT. Its protein is CASSLQGSLEAFF.

This sequence joins TRBV6-1 and TRBJ2-1; 11 bases agree with TRBD2. The CDR3 loop spans 15 amino acids. With 2 bases clipped from V and 7 bases from J, the junction kept 4 bases outside the gene matches. Germline V gene lookup returns CDR1 MNHNS and CDR2 SASEGT. CDR3 sequence reads: CASSERSSGGNEQFF. CDR3 sequence (DNA): TGTGCCAGCAGTGAAAGGTCTAGCGGGGGGAATGAGCAGTTCTTC.

The chain uses TRBV5-4 and TRBJ2-1; D remains ambiguous. Germline lookup yields CDR1 SGHNT and CDR2 YYREEE (reference sequence). V lost 0 bases and J lost 6, with 13 bases in between. This CDR3 has 15 amino acids. The CDR3 protein is CASSLGHAPRNEQFF. The CDR3 DNA sequence: TGTGCCAGCAGCTTGGGGCATGCCCCGCGCAATGAGCAGTTCTTC.

The chain couples TRBV24-1 to TRBJ2-1; 9 bases align to TRBD2. In germline, CDR1 is KGHDR, CDR2 SFDVKD. V shed 4 bases, J shed 0 bases, and the junction held 0 bases outside the gene matches. The CDR3 has 15 residues. This CDR3 is CATSERGGSYNEQFF. CDR3 in DNA: TGTGCCACCAGTGAGCGGGGGGGCTCCTACAATGAGCAGTTCTTC.

This chain uses TRBV27 with TRBJ2-2; TRBD1 is a possible D gene (6 bases). V lost 5 bases, J lost 7 bases, and 14 bases lay in between. CDR3 length: 14 residues. Germline V CDR1 and CDR2: MNHEY, SMNVEV (reference sequence). The CDR3 DNA sequence: TGTGCCAGCAGTAAAAGACAGGATGGCGGGGAGCTGTTTTTT. This encodes CASSKRQDGGELFF.

The gene calls are TRBV6-5 and TRBJ2-7; D may be TRBD1 (6 bases). In germline, CDR1 is MNHEY, CDR2 SVGAGI. V lost 6 bases and J lost 4, with 13 bases in between. The CDR3 length is 13 residues. The CDR3 spells CASRSLQGYEQYF. In nucleotides, the CDR3 is TGTGCCAGCAGATCCCTCCAGGGGTACGAGCAGTACTTC.

The chain carries TRBV27 and TRBJ1-3, with D possibly TRBD1 on 5 matching bases. Germline V gene sequence: CDR1 MNHEY, CDR2 SMNVEV (reference sequence). The V gene lost 8 bases and the J gene lost 0 bases, with 14 bases spanning the gap. The CDR3 totals 15 residues. The CDR3, as DNA: TGTGCCAGCGGCGTGGGGGACCGCTCTGGAAACACCATATATTTT. It yields the protein CASGVGDRSGNTIYF.

This clone was observed a few times. The V and J genes are TRBV7-9 and TRBJ2-1; 7 nucleotides align to TRBD1. The germline V gene has CDR1 SEHNR and CDR2 FQNEAQ (reference sequence). V lost 0 bases to trimming and J lost 8 bases; unmatched junction nucleotides: 7. The CDR3 totals 15 residues. The CDR3 DNA reads TGTGCCAGCAGCTTAGCGAGGGCAGGGGGTGATGAGCAGTTCTTC. Amino acid sequence: CASSLARAGGDEQFF. The whole variable domain, remainder taken from reference TRBV7-9 and TRBJ2-1, is DTGVSQNPRHKITKRGQNVTFRCDPISEHNRLYWYRQTLGQGPEFLTYFQNEAQLEKSRLLSDRFSAERPKGSFSTLEIQRTEQGDSAMYLCASSLARAGGDEQFFGPGTRLTVL.

This clone showed up just a few times. The gene calls are TRBV3-1 (or the pseudogene TRBV3-2) and TRBJ2-7; TRBD1 matches at 8 bases. The germline V gene has CDR1 LGHDT and CDR2 YNNKEL (reference sequence). The CDR3 consists of 15 residues. The trim removed 1 base at V and 2 bases at J, leaving 4 bases unmatched. The CDR3 region has the DNA TGTGCCAGCAGCCAAGGGACAGGGTATACCTACGAGCAGTACTTC. Translation: CASSQGTGYTYEQYF.

The chain has TRBV4-1 and TRBJ1-4; D uncertain. CDR3 length: 17 residues. The V end lost 0 bases, the J end lost 1 base, and 12 bases lay between the germline ends. Germline CDR1 is MGHRA and CDR2 is YSYEKL. The CDR3 DNA reads as TGCGCCAGCAGCCAAGATCAGTTGTCAGGAACTAATGAAAAACTGTTTTTT. This encodes CASSQDQLSGTNEKLFF.

The rearrangement uses TRBV6-5 and TRBJ2-1; 14 bases line up with TRBD2. This CDR3 has 15 residues. Germline-derived CDR1 and CDR2 are MNHEY and SVGAGI. With 2 bases clipped from V and 7 bases from J, the junction kept 1 base outside the gene matches. This chain's CDR3 is CASSYGLAGGNEQFF. The CDR3 nucleotides read TGTGCCAGCAGTTACGGACTAGCGGGGGGAAATGAGCAGTTCTTC.

V usage is TRBV28 and J usage is TRBJ1-2, with a weak D call TRBD1 (5 bases). V lost 3 bases and J lost 4, with 12 bases in between. The CDR3 has 14 amino acids. Germline V gene data show CDR1 as MDHEN and CDR2 as SYDVKM. CDR3 sequence reads: CASSFWGGTYGYTF. The CDR3 nucleotides read TGTGCCAGCAGTTTTTGGGGGGGAACCTATGGCTACACCTTC.